Following are 2 T cell receptor beta chains from one sample sequenced in a study of T cell repertoires in cytomegalovirus infection. TCRdb fed the reads into MiXCR, producing one record per CDR3 protein. The table shows hundreds of thousands of distinct CDR3 sequences, with roughly 30% occurring only once. Which antigens these TCRs recognize remains unknown. The specimen was cultured PBMCs, collected from culture after CMV antigen stimulation. These receptors were obtained from a human donor in good health (CMV status not recorded). Some clones in this sample may be carry-over from other donors' samples.

This clonotype showed up just a few times. This rearrangement joins TRBV27 to TRBJ2-3, with a possible D match to TRBD2 (6 bases). Germline V gene lookup returns CDR1 MNHEY and CDR2 SMNVEV (reference sequence). CDR3 length equals 16 residues. V was trimmed by 5 bases and J by 0 bases, leaving 15 bases between them. This CDR3 reads CASSPPAGRSTDTQYF. Here the CDR3 DNA reads TGTGCCAGCAGTCCCCCAGCGGGCCGGAGCACAGATACGCAGTATTTT.

With respect to this clonotype: This clone may be a read error of a much larger clone one base away. This is likely a read error, given that the CDR3 carries no conserved phenylalanine or tryptophan at its end. The gene calls are TRBV7-2 and TRBJ2-1; tentatively, D is TRBD2 (7 bases). Trimming pared 6 bases from V and 4 bases from J, leaving 16 bases between. This CDR3 comprises 15 residues. In germline, CDR1 is SGHTA, CDR2 FQGNSA. The CDR3 coding sequence is TGTGCCAGCAGTTTGGACAGCGGGGATTACAATGAGCAGTTCATC. Translating gives CASSLDSGDYNEQFI.